The clone carrying this T cell receptor beta chain was seen more than once but under ten times. Antigen unknown. There were no patients who had received any treatment before thyroid surgery. This entry belongs to a study of metastatic and nonmetastatic thyroid tumors. The study, taken as a whole, reports: Significantly greater TCR beta diversity was reportedly found in malignant thyroid tumors than in benign nodules (in blood and tumor).

How the authors handled the data: In papillary thyroid cancer, a distant-metastasis classifier was built using CDR3 differences across clinicopathological groups. Using MiXCR, TCRdb reanalyzed the PCR reads. The V and J calls shown here were made by TCRdb, not taken from the authors' results. The data contain about 16,000 clones, under 30% of them seen just once; the ten biggest clones take up 13%. V lost 4 bases and J lost 7; bases outside the gene matches: 6. The CDR3 has 15 amino acids. CDR1 is ENHRY and CDR2 is SYGVKD in the germline V gene. The sequenced sample was adjacent normal tissue. The sequence derives from a female donor with papillary thyroid cancer or a benign thyroid nodule (not recorded which). Some clones in this sample may be carry-over from other donors' samples. The V call is TRBV10-3, the J call TRBJ2-2; 10 nucleotides agree with TRBD1. CDR3 sequence reads: CAISVAGTGDGELFF. DNA of the CDR3: TGTGCCATCAGTGTAGCCGGGACAGGGGACGGGGAGCTGTTTTTT.